This T cell receptor beta chain was sequenced during a study of blood T cell repertoires in COVID-19 (TCRdb year 2020). In terms of the full investigation: Samples from collaborators originated in the United States, Italy and Spain and spanned both the acute and convalescent phases of COVID-19. A freely available public database, intended as a resource for researchers studying the immune response to SARS-CoV-2, is where the repertoires were released. Deeply sampled blood TCRbeta repertoires from subjects exposed to, actively infected with, or recovered from COVID-19 were included in the dataset. Where available, HLA class I and class II types were obtained from metadata supplied by the sample provider rather than from assay-based typing. The material from the prospective study consisted of cDNA or gDNA derived from T cells, B-cell-depleted T cells, or PBMCs. Samples were obtained from the ongoing ImmuneRACE study (first 160 participants) and from over a thousand subjects provided by 6 global collaborators. The sample metadata nearly always contained a de-identified subject ID, COVID-19 status, age in years and sex.

The collaborating institutions used their own protocols to collect whole blood in K2EDTA tubes. For TCRbeta analysis, collaborator samples were shipped as frozen whole blood, as isolated PBMCs, or as DNA extracted from either sample type. General study outcomes and caveats: How much clinical and demographic metadata was included differed by source and by participant, and the metadata was provided uncurated.

Via the germline V gene, CDR1 is MNHEY and CDR2 SVGAGI. The CDR3 holds 14 amino acids from the cysteine to the phenylalanine. The CDR3 DNA has 42 bases and is translated from base 1. The germline ends are 12 bases apart after V is trimmed by 5 bases and J by 2 bases. Notes on this clone: The target of this receptor is not known. It has no much larger one-base neighbor in the sample; base qualities were not kept.

TCRbeta CDR3 regions were amplified from genomic DNA using the immunoSEQ Assay, a bias-controlled multiplex PCR. From the authors' description of their analysis: The number of nucleated cells in each sample was estimated from the amplification of reference gene primers within the assay. Sequence reads were collapsed and filtered to measure the absolute abundance of every unique TCRbeta CDR3 rearrangement. For each sample, productive Simpson clonality was calculated as the square root of Simpson's diversity index across productive rearrangements. TCRdb carries this immuneACCESS record with in-frame sequences only. Its versions omit some clonotypes, under half of them owing to an unresolved V gene in the studies checked, with the rest unexplained. Clone size and V and J calls were adopted from that table, with D and trimming inferred from the DNA. Within this sample are around 250,000 clones, with approximately 86% of them counted one time only. The ten top clones hold around 8.8% of the sample.

Sequenced input: peripheral blood. The V and J genes are TRBV6-5 and TRBJ1-1; the D gene cannot be named for sure. The clonotype comes from a man aged 40-49 years with active or convalescent COVID-19. CDR3 region: CASSLEEGNTEAFF. The DNA sequence is as follows: TGTGCCAGCAGTCTCGAGGAGGGAAACACTGAAGCTTTCTTT.